This TCR beta chain was documented in a study of identical twins. The germline CDR1 and CDR2 sequences are LGHDT and YNNKEL (reference sequence). The V end lost 7 bases, the J end lost 9 bases, and 20 bases lay between the germline ends. This CDR3 has 14 amino acids. This clonotype came up many times. TCRdb reanalysed the 5' RACE reads using MiXCR and keeps one entry per CDR3 protein. The repertoire holds approximately 680,000 distinct CDR3 sequences, under 8.5% seen once, with 1.6% in the top ten. This sample was shared with a second study, whose subject was yellow fever vaccine responses in identical twins.

The source material was PBMCs. The receptor's source is a woman aged 18 to 35 in good health. The chain uses TRBV3-1 and TRBJ2-3, with D perhaps matching TRBD1 or TRBD2 (6 bases each). CDR3 in DNA: TGTGCCAGCAACCGAGGACTAAGCACAGGGACGCAGTATTTT. Translating gives CASNRGLSTGTQYF.